This T cell receptor beta chain was profiled in a study of STAT5B mutations in CD4+ large granular lymphocyte leukemia. The germline V gene encodes CDR1 KGHSH and CDR2 LQKENI. Losses at the gene ends were 6 bases for V and 5 bases for J; bases not matched to a gene: 4. There are 13 residues in the CDR3. Produced via immunoSEQ multiplex PCR; TCRdb's table is partial and in-frame only. The table records about 20,000 clones, 82% of them present only once. The V and J genes are TRBV18 and TRBJ1-2, with 9 bases lining up with TRBD1. Sequencing was performed on CD4+ T cells from blood buffy coats. The TCR was taken from a human donor in good health. In DNA form, the CDR3 reads TGTGCCAGCTCTTCAGGACAGGGGTATGGCTACACCTTC. It translates to CASSSGQGYGYTF.